One sample yielded the 15 T cell receptor beta chains listed below, sequenced in a study of T-cell memory formation after mild COVID-19. A single record per CDR3 protein comes from TCRdb applying MiXCR to the 5' RACE reads. The data hold about 350,000 distinct CDR3 sequences, with approximately 14% observed a single time. The sample comprised PBMCs or a T cell subset sorted from them (not recorded which). The receptors were gathered from a man younger than 35 who had mild COVID-19 (a few samples of this study predate the infection). Cell type and time point are not known.

This clonotype showed up many times. V usage is TRBV18 and J usage is TRBJ2-5; the match to TRBD2 covers 10 bases. This CDR3 contains 15 residues. CDR1 is KGHSH and CDR2 is LQKENI in the germline V gene. V was pared by 3 bases and J by 4 bases, with 5 bases of the junction left unmatched. Written as DNA, the CDR3 is TGTGCCAGCTCACCCTTGGGACTAGCGAGAGAGACCCAGTACTTC. Protein sequence: CASSPLGLARETQYF.

This clonotype came up a few times. V usage is TRBV4-1 and J usage is TRBJ1-2; D is undetermined. V dropped 0 bases and J dropped 7 bases, with 9 bases sitting between them. The germline CDR1 and CDR2 sequences are MGHRA and YSYEKL. This CDR3 region has 13 residues. The CDR3 sequence: CASSQDRRIGYTF. DNA for the CDR3: TGCGCCAGCAGCCAAGATCGGCGTATTGGCTACACCTTC.

A few counts support this clonotype. This chain uses TRBV7-9 with TRBJ1-1; D remains ambiguous. This CDR3 has 13 amino acids. Between the trimmed V and J ends, which lost 1 base and 11 bases, there was a span of 14 bases. Germline V lookup: CDR1 SEHNR, CDR2 FQNEAQ (reference sequence). Written as DNA, the CDR3 is TGTGCCAGCAGCTTAGGTCCGTCAGGAGGGGCTTTCTTT. Its translation is CASSLGPSGGAFF.

This clonotype showed up many times. The J gene is TRBJ2-2, the V gene TRBV4-2; D perhaps matches TRBD1 (6 bases). The germline V and J ends were trimmed by 2 bases and 5 bases, with 6 bases remaining between them. Germline values: CDR1 LGHNA, CDR2 YNFKEQ. The CDR3 consists of 13 residues. CDR3 sequence: CASSQTGTGELFF. CDR3 bases: TGTGCCAGCAGCCAAACAGGGACCGGGGAGCTGTTTTTT.

The rearrangement links TRBV7-8 to TRBJ2-6; weak D call: TRBD1 (6 bases). Trimming removed 5 bases at V and 2 bases at J, with 10 bases between. CDR1 and CDR2 from the germline V gene are SGHVS and FQNEAQ. This CDR3 is 15 amino acids long. The CDR3 sequence: CASSTYRAGANVLTF. The CDR3 DNA is TGTGCCAGCAGCACCTACAGGGCTGGGGCCAACGTCCTGACTTTC.

The chain couples TRBV4-1 to TRBJ1-1; a weak D match, TRBD1 (5 bases). The CDR3 has 15 amino acids. Germline loops: CDR1 MGHRA, CDR2 YSYEKL. Trimming shortened V by 0 bases and J by 3 bases, and 11 bases separated the two germline ends. The CDR3 here is CASSQDIGGYTEAFF. CDR3 in DNA: TGCGCCAGCAGCCAAGATATTGGGGGATACACTGAAGCTTTCTTT.

The CDR3: CSAIRLAGESRDTQYF. Here the CDR3 DNA reads TGCAGTGCCATCCGACTAGCGGGGGAGTCCCGTGATACGCAGTATTTT. V gene TRBV20-1 combines with J gene TRBJ2-3; 12 bases line up with TRBD2. This CDR3 region has 16 residues. The V and J ends lost 6 bases and 6 bases, in that order; junction bases with no gene match: 13. Germline CDR1 DFQATT, CDR2 SNEGSKA (reference sequence).

This clonotype was observed many times. The chain employs TRBV4-1 and TRBJ2-4; D perhaps matches TRBD1 (6 bases). The CDR3 extends over 14 amino acids. Per the germline V gene, CDR1 is MGHRA and CDR2 is YSYEKL. Trimming removed 5 bases at V and 12 bases at J, with 20 bases between. CDR3 sequence reads: CASSAEMATGTQYF. As DNA, the CDR3 is TGCGCCAGCAGCGCCGAGATGGCGACAGGAACTCAGTACTTC.

Here the CDR3 reads CASRTQENEQFF. The CDR3 DNA reads as TGTGCCAGCAGGACCCAAGAGAATGAGCAGTTCTTC. This rearrangement joins TRBV27 to TRBJ2-1; no reliable D call. V was pared by 6 bases and J by 7 bases, with 10 bases between. The CDR3 spans 12 residues. Germline V gives CDR1 MNHEY, CDR2 SMNVEV (reference sequence).

There are a few counts of this clonotype. V usage is TRBV6-6 and J usage is TRBJ2-3, with D possibly matching TRBD2 (6 bases). Germline V lookup: CDR1 MNHNY, CDR2 SVGAGI (reference sequence). The CDR3 runs to 16 residues. Trimming left V 1 base short and J 1 base short, with 12 bases between. The CDR3 loop is CASSYYRGTRTDTQYF. CDR3 coding DNA: TGTGCCAGCAGTTACTATCGGGGGACCCGCACAGATACGCAGTATTTT.

The chain is built from TRBV2 and TRBJ2-1; the match to TRBD1 covers 12 bases. CDR1 and CDR2 from the germline V gene are SNHLY and FYNNEI. This CDR3 has 14 residues. The junction had 6 bases not matched to a gene; V was cut back by 6 bases and J by 9 bases. The CDR3 here is CASRGQGARGEQFF. The CDR3 region has the DNA TGTGCCAGCAGGGGACAGGGGGCACGGGGTGAGCAGTTCTTC.

Only a few counts were recorded for this clonotype. The chain links TRBV10-2 to TRBJ1-6, with D possibly TRBD1 on 5 matching bases. V lost 8 bases to trimming and J lost 10 bases, with 18 bases between them. This CDR3 is built from 14 residues. Germline loops: CDR1 WSHSY, CDR2 SAAADI. CDR3 amino acids: CASQSRGSISPLHF. Here the CDR3 DNA reads TGCGCCAGCCAATCTAGGGGCTCTATATCACCCCTCCACTTT.

The chain is built from TRBV5-1 and TRBJ2-1; no clear D gene. CDR3 length: 13 amino acids. Germline V gene lookup returns CDR1 SGHRS and CDR2 YFSETQ. V lost 1 base, J lost 2 bases, and 4 bases lay in between. CDR3 coding DNA: TGCGCCAGCAGCTTGCCACCCTACAATGAGCAGTTCTTC. Protein product: CASSLPPYNEQFF.

This clonotype was seen only a few times. The chain couples TRBV7-9 to TRBJ2-7; D might be TRBD2 (5 bases). CDR1 is SEHNR and CDR2 is FQNEAQ in the germline V gene (reference sequence). The length of the CDR3 is 11 residues. V shed 7 bases and J shed 6 bases, with 10 bases lying between them. The CDR3, as DNA: TGTGCCAGCAACCAGAGCGGCGAGCAGTACTTC. Translated: CASNQSGEQYF.

This clonotype was seen a handful of times. CDR3 in amino acids: CASIQQGVDEQFF. The CDR3 coding sequence is TGTGCCAGCATTCAACAGGGGGTTGATGAGCAGTTCTTC. The chain carries TRBV12-3 or TRBV12-4 and TRBJ2-1; 8 positions match TRBD1. V shed 7 bases, J shed 8 bases, and the junction held 7 bases outside the gene matches. This CDR3 spans 13 amino acids.